This T cell receptor beta chain emerged from a study of vaccination effects on CD4 cells after COVID-19. General observations from the study: Only 1 of 255 vaccine-induced clones from healthy vaccinees cross-reacted with common cold coronaviruses.

This clone appeared once. Its cognate antigen is unknown. This CDR3 has 13 residues. Trimming shortened V by 6 bases and J by 5 bases, and 14 bases separated the two germline ends. Germline lookup yields CDR1 SGHRS and CDR2 YFSETQ. Antigen-specific CD4+ T cells were expanded (with viral peptide pools) by the ViraFEST assay ahead of sequencing. With approximately 9 days of culture completed, CD4+ T cells were isolated. Of the BNT162b2 and mRNA-1273 vaccines, participants received two doses of one or the other. PBMC cultures contained two million cells per well, about 10 IU/ml IL-2 and roughly 9.4 ug/ml peptides. Clones were sequenced by immunoSEQ multiplex PCR, and TCRdb holds only the in-frame ones, with some missing. This sample has over 80,000 clones, with under 85% found just once.

V gene TRBV5-1 combines with J gene TRBJ2-5; D is tentatively TRBD1 or TRBD2 (6 bases each). Sample: CD4+ T cells from PBMCs cultured with HCoV-OC43 spike peptides, taken after COVID-19 vaccination. Subset given: HCoV-OC43 spike overlapping peptide pool stimulation. The TCR originated in a human donor who received a COVID-19 vaccine. The DNA of the CDR3 is TGCGCCAGCACCCTGGGGGGCAGGGAGACCCAGTACTTC. Amino acid sequence: CASTLGGRETQYF.